The entry that follows covers one T cell receptor (beta chain) sequence. TCRdb keeps only in-frame clones here, not all; method: immunoSEQ multiplex PCR. The sample lists around 68,000 clones, about 80% occurring once. This sample is drawn from a study of control samples from healthy donors and cancer patients. The CDR3 loop spans 14 amino acids. Trimming cost V 0 bases and J 5 bases; bases outside gene matches: 5. Germline-derived CDR1 and CDR2 are SQVTM and ANQGSEA. The chain carries TRBV29-1 and TRBJ1-2; 8 bases align to TRBD1. The source of this sequence is a man aged 50 to 59 in good health. What was sequenced was blood. The CDR3 loop reads CSVEDRTGIYGYTF. In nucleotides, the CDR3 is TGCAGCGTTGAAGATCGGACAGGGATTTATGGCTACACCTTC.